The clone carrying this T cell receptor beta chain was recorded once. Its antigen remains unidentified. Germline CDR1 and CDR2: LGHDT and YNNKEL (reference sequence). The CDR3 loop spans 15 amino acids. This entry is derived from a study of blood T cells in healthy people across ages. The study, taken as a whole, reports: Comparison with aged donors showed that long-lived donors had more naive CD4+ cells and higher diversity.

Combining a sample-barcoded 5' primer with a J-beta primer mix, a second PCR ran for 7 to 11 cycles. Using its own MiXCR run on the 5' RACE reads, TCRdb lists one record per CDR3 protein. The sample carries about 1.4 million distinct CDR3 sequences, 59% recorded once. This TCR derives from a man younger than 35 in good health. This sequence joins TRBV3-1 and TRBJ2-1, with D possibly TRBD2 on 5 matching bases. With the DNA end fitting TRBJ2-7 better, the J assignment may be wrong. Sequencing input: blood. The CDR3 spells CASSQDGNSYNEQYF. CDR3 bases: TGTGCCAGCAGCCAAGACGGGAACTCCTACAATGAGCAGTACTTC.